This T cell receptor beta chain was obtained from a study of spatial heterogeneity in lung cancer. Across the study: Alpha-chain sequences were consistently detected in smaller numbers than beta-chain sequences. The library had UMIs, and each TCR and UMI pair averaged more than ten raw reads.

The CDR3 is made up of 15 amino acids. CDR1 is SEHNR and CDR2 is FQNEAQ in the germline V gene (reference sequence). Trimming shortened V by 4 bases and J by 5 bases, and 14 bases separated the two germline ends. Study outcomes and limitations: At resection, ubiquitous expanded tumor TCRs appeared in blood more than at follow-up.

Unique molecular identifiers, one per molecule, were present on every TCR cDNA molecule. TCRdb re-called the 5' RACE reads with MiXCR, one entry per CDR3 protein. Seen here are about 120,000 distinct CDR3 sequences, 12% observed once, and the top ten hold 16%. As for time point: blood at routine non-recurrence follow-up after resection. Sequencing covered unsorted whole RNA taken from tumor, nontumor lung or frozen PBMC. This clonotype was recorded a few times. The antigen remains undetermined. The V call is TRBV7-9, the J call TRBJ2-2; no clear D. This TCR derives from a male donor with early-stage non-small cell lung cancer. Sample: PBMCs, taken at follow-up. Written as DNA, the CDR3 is TGTGCCAGCAGCTCCTCGACTGGTCTAACCGGGGAGCTGTTTTTT. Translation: CASSSSTGLTGELFF.